The 18 T cell receptor beta chains listed next were all sequenced from one sample in a study of blood T cells in healthy people across ages (dated by TCRdb to 2014 to 2015). The library was built by means of 5' RACE. The sequencing machine was an Illumina HiSeq 2500. A second PCR of roughly 6 to 11 cycles was run with a J-beta primer mix and a sample-barcoded 5' primer. TCRdb cleaned the public reads at Q25 with fastp, built clones with MiXCR and kept in-frame beta chains. Rows are unified per CDR3 protein, each entry keeping the most common DNA and genes. In this sample the table shows a few hundred thousand distinct CDR3 sequences, approximately 26% of which occur a single time. Approximately 3.6% of the sample belongs to the ten largest clones. The same data also went into a second study, on T cells of mothers and their children.

The specimen sequenced was blood. Source of these receptors: a boy aged 2 to 9 in good health.

This clonotype turned up a few times. The chain links TRBV19 to TRBJ2-2, with TRBD1 matching over 8 bases. V dropped 4 bases and J dropped 0; count of bases not matched to a gene: 4. This CDR3 comprises 16 residues. The germline V gene encodes CDR1 LNHDA and CDR2 SQIVND (reference sequence). For the CDR3, the DNA is TGTGCCAGTAGTAAACAGGGGGGAACGAACACCGGGGAGCTGTTTTTT. Translation gives CASSKQGGTNTGELFF.

V usage is TRBV27 and J usage is TRBJ2-3, with TRBD2 matching over 7 bases. V shed 0 bases, J shed 0 bases, and the junction held 9 bases outside the gene matches. The CDR3 consists of 18 residues. Germline loops: CDR1 MNHEY, CDR2 SMNVEV (reference sequence). In DNA form, the CDR3 reads TGTGCCAGCAGTTTATCTCTCTGGGGCGGGGGAAGCACAGATACGCAGTATTTT. Amino acid sequence: CASSLSLWGGGSTDTQYF.

The genes are TRBV30 and TRBJ1-1, with D uncertain. The V gene lost 4 bases and the J gene lost 0 bases, with 9 bases spanning the gap. This CDR3 comprises 13 residues. CDR1 is GTSNPN and CDR2 is SVGIG in the germline V gene (reference sequence). CDR3 region: CAWKGSVNTEAFF. The DNA of the CDR3 is TGTGCCTGGAAGGGCTCGGTGAACACTGAAGCTTTCTTT.

The V gene is TRBV5-1, the J gene TRBJ2-1, with 7 bases lining up with TRBD2. Germline CDR1 SGHRS, CDR2 YFSETQ. The CDR3 length is 17 residues. V trimming: 1 base; J trimming: 5 bases; junction bases outside the gene matches: 12. The DNA of the CDR3 is TGCGCCAGCAGCTTGAGCCGACGGGGACTACCGAACAATGAGCAGTTCTTC. Translating it yields CASSLSRRGLPNNEQFF.

This clonotype was counted a few times. The CDR3 loop reads CASNSHPDTQYF. The CDR3 bases are TGTGCCAGCAACTCGCACCCAGATACGCAGTATTTT. The V and J genes are TRBV12-3 or TRBV12-4 and TRBJ2-3, with D uncertain. The CDR3 is 12 residues long. V was clipped by 7 bases and J by 4 bases, with 9 bases between them.

V gene TRBV5-4 combines with J gene TRBJ2-5; 7 positions match TRBD1. The J call could be wrong; TRBJ2-7 is a better fit for the DNA end. This CDR3 region has 15 residues. Germline loops: CDR1 SGHNT, CDR2 YYREEE (reference sequence). The CDR3 loop reads CASSLGDSDPYEQYF. The CDR3, as DNA: TGTGCCAGCAGCCTAGGGGACAGTGATCCCTACGAGCAGTACTTC.

The chain is built from TRBV3-1 and TRBJ2-1; 11 bases align to TRBD2. The closer fit of TRBJ2-5 to the DNA end suggests the J call may be wrong. Per germline, CDR1 LGHDT and CDR2 YNNKEL (reference sequence). This CDR3 is built from 14 residues. Here the CDR3 DNA reads TGTGCCAGCGGGGGGACTAGCGGCCAAGAGACCCAGTACTTC. As protein: CASGGTSGQETQYF.

A few counts support this clonotype. In DNA form, the CDR3 reads TGTGCCACCAGCAGGGGTCCGGCTGATACGCAGTATTTT. Translated, it gives CATSRGPADTQYF. This chain joins TRBV15 and TRBJ2-3; D remains ambiguous. Germline loops: CDR1 LNHNV, CDR2 YYDKDF (reference sequence). This CDR3 has 13 residues. V shed 3 bases and J shed 6 bases, with 10 bases lying between them.

This clonotype was detected a few times. V gene TRBV29-1 combines with J gene TRBJ1-2; perhaps TRBD1 as D (6 bases). V dropped 5 bases and J dropped 1 base, with 14 bases sitting between them. Germline V lookup: CDR1 SQVTM, CDR2 ANQGSEA. This CDR3 comprises 14 residues. In nucleotides, the CDR3 is TGCAGCGTTCGGGGGGCGGACGTTAACTATGGCTACACCTTC. Translation: CSVRGADVNYGYTF.

This clonotype has only a few counts. The V and J genes are TRBV20-1 and TRBJ2-7, with 9 bases identical to TRBD2. The DNA end is more similar to TRBJ2-5, so the J call may be wrong. The CDR3 sequence is 14 residues long. Germline lookup yields CDR1 DFQATT and CDR2 SNEGSKA (reference sequence). The CDR3 DNA reads TGCAGTGCTCCCGGACTAGCGTTAAAAGAGACCCAGTACTTC. Translating it yields CSAPGLALKETQYF.

This clonotype was counted between two and nine times. The final CDR3 position lacks the conserved phenylalanine or tryptophan, pointing to a likely read error. The V and J genes are TRBV3-1 and TRBJ1-1, with a possible D match to TRBD1 (5 bases). CDR1 is LGHDT, CDR2 YNNKEL, per germline (reference sequence). Trimming left V 0 bases short and J 0 bases short, with 8 bases between. The CDR3 spans 15 residues. The CDR3 spells CASSQDSRVNTEAFS. The CDR3 DNA sequence: TGTGCCAGCAGCCAAGATAGCAGGGTGAACACTGAAGCTTTCTCT.

The V call is TRBV7-2, the J call TRBJ2-3, with D perhaps TRBD2 (5 bases). Germline lookup yields CDR1 SGHTA and CDR2 FQGNSA. Trimming pared 1 base from V and 5 bases from J, leaving 16 bases between. The CDR3 loop spans 16 amino acids. The CDR3 DNA is TGTGCCAGCAGCTTAGTCGTGGGAGTCGTTGGAGATACGCAGTATTTT. Its translation is CASSLVVGVVGDTQYF. Full variable domain (remainder filled in from reference TRBV7-2 and TRBJ2-3): GAGVSQSPSNKVTEKGKDVELRCDPISGHTALYWYRQSLGQGLEFLIYFQGNSAPDKSGLPSDRFSAERTGGSVSTLTIQRTQQEDSAVYLCASSLVVGVVGDTQYFGPGTRLTVL.

V is TRBV2 and J is TRBJ2-7, with D unclear. V gave up 3 bases and J gave up 6 bases, with 12 bases separating them. CDR1 and CDR2 from the germline V gene are SNHLY and FYNNEI. The CDR3 has 13 residues. This chain's CDR3 is CASSDRPGGEQYF. The DNA for the CDR3 is TGTGCCAGCAGTGATCGCCCAGGCGGCGAGCAGTACTTC.

J is TRBJ2-5 and V is TRBV20-1; 12 bases align to TRBD2. Germline lookup yields CDR1 DFQATT and CDR2 SNEGSKA (reference sequence). The CDR3 covers 14 residues. V was pared by 5 bases and J by 6 bases, with 7 bases of the junction left unmatched. CDR3 sequence (DNA): TGCAGTGCTGGGGCTAGCGGGGGGGTTAAGACCCAGTACTTC. Translating it yields CSAGASGGVKTQYF.

This clonotype was detected only a few times. At one boundary the junction diverges from the germline segment, which might be a read error. The V gene is TRBV10-3, the J gene TRBJ1-2, with no clear D. The CDR3 runs 14 residues. Germline loops: CDR1 ENHRY, CDR2 SYGVKD. The CDR3 region is CAINESGEGYGYTF. The CDR3, as DNA: TGTGCCATCAATGAGTCAGGAGAGGGCTATGGCTACACCTTC.

CDR3 in amino acids: CSVVVRRGTGELFF. In DNA, the CDR3 is TGCAGCGTTGTGGTCAGGAGGGGGACCGGGGAGCTGTTTTTT. V is TRBV29-1 and J is TRBJ2-2; D could derive from TRBD1 or TRBD2 (6 bases each). Per germline, CDR1 SQVTM and CDR2 ANQGSEA. V was shortened by 4 bases and J by 5 bases, with 14 bases between the two germline ends. CDR3 length: 14 residues.

This clonotype appeared a few times. A junction boundary mismatches the germline segment, possibly from a read error. The J gene is TRBJ2-7, the V gene TRBV7-2, with 8 bases fitting TRBD1. The CDR3 sequence is 15 residues long. Germline V gene lookup returns CDR1 SGHTA and CDR2 FQGNSA. The CDR3 DNA reads TGTGCCAGCAGCTTAGGGACAGGGAGGTCCTACGGGCAGTACTTC. Protein sequence: CASSLGTGRSYGQYF.

This clonotype was found a few times. J is TRBJ2-7 and V is TRBV12-3 or TRBV12-4; D possibly corresponds to TRBD2 (6 bases). The germline V and J ends were trimmed by 0 bases and 5 bases, with 11 bases remaining between them. The CDR3 consists of 14 residues. Here the CDR3 reads CASSLAGGMDEQYF. The CDR3 region has the DNA TGTGCCAGCAGTTTAGCGGGAGGTATGGACGAGCAGTACTTC.